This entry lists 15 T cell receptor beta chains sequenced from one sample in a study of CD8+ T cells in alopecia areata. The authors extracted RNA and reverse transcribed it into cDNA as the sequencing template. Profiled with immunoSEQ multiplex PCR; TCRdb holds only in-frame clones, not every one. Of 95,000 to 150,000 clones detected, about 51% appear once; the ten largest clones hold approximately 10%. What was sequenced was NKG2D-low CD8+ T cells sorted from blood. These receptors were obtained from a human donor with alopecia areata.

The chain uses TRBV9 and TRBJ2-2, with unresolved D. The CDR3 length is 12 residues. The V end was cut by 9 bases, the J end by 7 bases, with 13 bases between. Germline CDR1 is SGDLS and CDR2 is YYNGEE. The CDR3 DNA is TGTGCCACCCCAGGAAAAAACGGGGAGCTGTTTTTT. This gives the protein CATPGKNGELFF.

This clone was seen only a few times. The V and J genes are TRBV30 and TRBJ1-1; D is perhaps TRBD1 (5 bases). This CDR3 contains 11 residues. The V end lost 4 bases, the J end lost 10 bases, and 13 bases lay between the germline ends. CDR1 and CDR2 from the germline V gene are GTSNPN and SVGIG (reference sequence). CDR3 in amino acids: CAWTDSFGAFF. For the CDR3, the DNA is TGTGCCTGGACAGACAGTTTCGGAGCTTTCTTT.

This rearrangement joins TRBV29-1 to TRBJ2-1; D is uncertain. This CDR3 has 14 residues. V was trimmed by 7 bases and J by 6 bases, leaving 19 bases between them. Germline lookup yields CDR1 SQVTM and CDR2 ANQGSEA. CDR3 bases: TGCAGCGACCAAAATAGAGACCGCTCCAATGAGCAGTTCTTC. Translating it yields CSDQNRDRSNEQFF.

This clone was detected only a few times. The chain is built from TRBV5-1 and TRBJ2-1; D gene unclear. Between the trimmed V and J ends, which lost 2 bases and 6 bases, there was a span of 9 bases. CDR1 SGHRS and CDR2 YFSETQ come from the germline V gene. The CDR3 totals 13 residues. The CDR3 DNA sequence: TGCGCCAGCAGCTTTACGACCCCCAATGAGCAGTTCTTC. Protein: CASSFTTPNEQFF. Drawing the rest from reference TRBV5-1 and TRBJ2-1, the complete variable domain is KAGVTQTPRYLIKTRGQQVTLSCSPISGHRSVSWYQQTPGQGLQFLFEYFSETQRNKGNFPGRFSGRQFSNSRSEMNVSTLELGDSALYLCASSFTTPNEQFFGPGTRLTVL.

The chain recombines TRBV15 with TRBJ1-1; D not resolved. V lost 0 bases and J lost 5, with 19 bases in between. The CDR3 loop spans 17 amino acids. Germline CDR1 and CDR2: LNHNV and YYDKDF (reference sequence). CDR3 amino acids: CATSRDPLMGYQTEAFF. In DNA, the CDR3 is TGTGCCACCAGCAGAGATCCCCTGATGGGGTACCAGACTGAAGCTTTCTTT.

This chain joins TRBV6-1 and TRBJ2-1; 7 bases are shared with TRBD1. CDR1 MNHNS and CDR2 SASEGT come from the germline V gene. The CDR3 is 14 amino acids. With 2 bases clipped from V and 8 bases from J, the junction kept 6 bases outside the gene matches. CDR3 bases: TGTGCCAGCAGTGAACGGACAGGCGCCGATGAGCAGTTCTTC. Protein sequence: CASSERTGADEQFF.

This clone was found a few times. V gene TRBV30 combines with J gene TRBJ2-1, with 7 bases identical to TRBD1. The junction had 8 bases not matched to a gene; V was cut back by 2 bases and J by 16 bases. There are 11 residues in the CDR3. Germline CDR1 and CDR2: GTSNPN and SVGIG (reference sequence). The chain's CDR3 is CAWSPGTAYFF. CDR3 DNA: TGTGCCTGGAGTCCCGGGACAGCCTATTTCTTC.

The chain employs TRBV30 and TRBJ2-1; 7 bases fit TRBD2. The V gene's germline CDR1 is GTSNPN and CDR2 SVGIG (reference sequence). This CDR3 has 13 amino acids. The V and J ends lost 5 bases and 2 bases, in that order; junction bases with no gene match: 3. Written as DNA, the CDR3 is TGTGCCTGGGGGGGACTACCCTACAATGAGCAGTTCTTC. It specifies CAWGGLPYNEQFF.

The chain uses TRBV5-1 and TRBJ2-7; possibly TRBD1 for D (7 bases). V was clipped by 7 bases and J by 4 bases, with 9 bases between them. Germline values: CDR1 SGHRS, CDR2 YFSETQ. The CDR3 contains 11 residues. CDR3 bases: TGCGCCAGCCAGGGGGGTTACGAGCAGTACTTC. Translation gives CASQGGYEQYF.

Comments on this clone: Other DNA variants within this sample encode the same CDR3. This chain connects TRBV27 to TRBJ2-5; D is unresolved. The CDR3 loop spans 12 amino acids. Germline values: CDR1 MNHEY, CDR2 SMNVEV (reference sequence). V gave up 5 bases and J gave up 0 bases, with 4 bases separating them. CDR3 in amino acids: CASSPDQETQYF. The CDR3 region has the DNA TGTGCCAGCAGTCCGGACCAAGAGACCCAGTACTTC.

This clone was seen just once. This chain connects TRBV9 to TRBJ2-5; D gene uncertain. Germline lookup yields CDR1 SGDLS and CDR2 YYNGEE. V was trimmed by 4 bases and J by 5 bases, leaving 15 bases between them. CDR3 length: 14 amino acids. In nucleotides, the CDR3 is TGTGCCAGCAGCCCCTCGGACGGTTCCGAGACCCAGTACTTC. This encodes CASSPSDGSETQYF.

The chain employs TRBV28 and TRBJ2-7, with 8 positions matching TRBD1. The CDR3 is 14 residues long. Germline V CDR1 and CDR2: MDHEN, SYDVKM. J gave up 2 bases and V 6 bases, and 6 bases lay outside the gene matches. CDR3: CASRHYRGAYEQYF. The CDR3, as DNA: TGTGCCAGCAGGCACTACAGGGGGGCCTACGAGCAGTACTTC.

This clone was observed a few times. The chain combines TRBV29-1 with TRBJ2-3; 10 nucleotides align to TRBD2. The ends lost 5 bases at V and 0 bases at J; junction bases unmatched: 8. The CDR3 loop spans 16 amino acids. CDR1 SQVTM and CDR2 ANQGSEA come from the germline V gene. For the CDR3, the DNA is TGCAGCGTTTCAAGCGGGGGGGAATTAAGCACAGATACGCAGTATTTT. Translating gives CSVSSGGELSTDTQYF.

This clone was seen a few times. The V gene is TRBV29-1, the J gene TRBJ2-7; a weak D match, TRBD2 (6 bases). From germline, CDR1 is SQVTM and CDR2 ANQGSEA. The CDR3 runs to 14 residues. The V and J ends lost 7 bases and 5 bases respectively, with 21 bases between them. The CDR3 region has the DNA TGCAGCGGCTGGGGAGGTTTCCTCGGGAACGAGCAGTACTTC. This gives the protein CSGWGGFLGNEQYF.

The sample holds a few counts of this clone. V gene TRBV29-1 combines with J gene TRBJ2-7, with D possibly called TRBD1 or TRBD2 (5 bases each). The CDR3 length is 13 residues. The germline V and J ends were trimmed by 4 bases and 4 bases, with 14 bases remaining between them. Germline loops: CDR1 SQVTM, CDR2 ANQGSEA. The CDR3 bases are TGCAGCGTTGCTTGGGACCCATCTTACGAGCAGTACTTC. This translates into CSVAWDPSYEQYF.